This T cell receptor beta chain was sequenced for a study of blood T cell repertoires in COVID-19. Overall study: PBMCs, B-cell-depleted T cells, or T cells provided the cDNA or gDNA that made up the material.

Study processing details: From reference gene primer amplification, estimates of nucleated cell counts were derived. Generated by immunoSEQ multiplex PCR, the TCRdb table keeps only in-frame clones and is missing some. V, J and clone size were drawn from that table, and D and trimming were deduced from the DNA. The table lists approximately 300,000 clones, 85% to 90% of them singletons. Individuals aged roughly 18 to 95 years were recruited from about two dozen US areas. Cohorts were determined from participant-reported clinical history. The sequencing sample was made of PBMCs or T cells enriched from blood (not recorded which). This TCR came from a woman aged 18-29 years who had recovered from COVID-19.

CDR3 loop: CASSLAGQGWNYGYTF. As DNA, the CDR3 is TGTGCCAGCAGCTTAGCAGGACAGGGTTGGAACTATGGCTACACCTTC. This chain connects TRBV7-8 to TRBJ1-2, with 8 nucleotides matching TRBD1. Per germline, CDR1 SGHVS and CDR2 FQNEAQ. The CDR3 totals 16 residues. Trimming cost V 0 bases and J 2 bases; bases outside gene matches: 5.